The TCR beta chain described here comes from a study of PD-L1 blockade in urothelial cancer. Study-wide context: Beginning in about 2014, patients received atezolizumab, given as 1,200 mg intravenously every 3 weeks. Individuals in the cohort had been given 0 to 3 earlier chemotherapy regimens. Blood was analyzed 3 weeks (second dose) and 6 weeks after treatment start.

Only in-frame clones appear in the TCRdb table, and some are missing; sequencing was by immunoSEQ multiplex PCR. The sample lists roughly 40,000 clones, 81% seen once, with approximately 2.9% in the top ten. In germline, CDR1 is SGHVS, CDR2 FQNEAQ. The CDR3 spans 16 residues. V was clipped by 3 bases and J by 2 bases; unmatched bases: 6. The rearrangement uses TRBV7-8 and TRBJ1-2; 10 positions agree with TRBD1. The sample here was PBMCs, taken around atezolizumab (anti-PD-L1) treatment. This receptor was identified in a man between 65 and 79 years old with urothelial cancer. The CDR3: CASSLSGQGKNYGYTF. The CDR3 bases are TGTGCCAGCAGCTTGTCGGGACAGGGGAAAAACTATGGCTACACCTTC.